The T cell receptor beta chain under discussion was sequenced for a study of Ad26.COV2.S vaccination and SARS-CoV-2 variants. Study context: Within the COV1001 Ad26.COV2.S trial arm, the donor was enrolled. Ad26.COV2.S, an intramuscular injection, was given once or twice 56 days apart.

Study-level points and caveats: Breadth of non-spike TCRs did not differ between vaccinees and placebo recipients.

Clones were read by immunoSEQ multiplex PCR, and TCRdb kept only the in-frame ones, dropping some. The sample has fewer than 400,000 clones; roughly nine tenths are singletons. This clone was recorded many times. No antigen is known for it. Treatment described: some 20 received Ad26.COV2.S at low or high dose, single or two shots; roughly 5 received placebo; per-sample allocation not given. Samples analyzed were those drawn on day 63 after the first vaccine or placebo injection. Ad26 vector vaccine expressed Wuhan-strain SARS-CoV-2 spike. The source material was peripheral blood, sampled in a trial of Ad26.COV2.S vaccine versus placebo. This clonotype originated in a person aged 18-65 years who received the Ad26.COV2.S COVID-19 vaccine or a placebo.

The CDR3 DNA reads TGTGCCAGCAGTAGGGGGGAAGAGACAGCGAACACTGAAGCTTTCTTT. This translates into CASSRGEETANTEAFF. The chain employs TRBV6-2 or TRBV6-3 and TRBJ1-1; maybe TRBD1 (6 bases). This CDR3 spans 16 amino acids. The germline gives CDR1 MNHEY, CDR2 SVGEGT. With 5 bases removed from V and 1 base from J, the gap between germline ends came to 17 bases.